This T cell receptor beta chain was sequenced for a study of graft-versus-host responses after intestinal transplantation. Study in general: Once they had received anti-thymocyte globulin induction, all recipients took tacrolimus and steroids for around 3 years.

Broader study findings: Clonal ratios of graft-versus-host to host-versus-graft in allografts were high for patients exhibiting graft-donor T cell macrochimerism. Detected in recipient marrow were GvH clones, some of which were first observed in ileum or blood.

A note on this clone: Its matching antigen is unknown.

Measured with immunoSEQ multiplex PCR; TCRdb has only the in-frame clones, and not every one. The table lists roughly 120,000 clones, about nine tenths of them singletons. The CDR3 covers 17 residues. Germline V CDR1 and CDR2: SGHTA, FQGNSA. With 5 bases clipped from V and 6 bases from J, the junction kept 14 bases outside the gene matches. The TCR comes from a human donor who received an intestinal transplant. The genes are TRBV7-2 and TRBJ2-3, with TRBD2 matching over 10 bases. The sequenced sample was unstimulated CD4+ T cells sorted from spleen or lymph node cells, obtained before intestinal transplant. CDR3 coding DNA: TGTGCCAGCAGCACAAGGACTAGCGGTAGCGGATGGGATACGCAGTATTTT. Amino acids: CASSTRTSGSGWDTQYF.